The entry below gives a single T cell receptor beta chain sequence along with its context. Assay used: immunoSEQ multiplex PCR; TCRdb lists only in-frame clones, some missing. Of fewer than 250,000 clones listed, roughly 86% are singletons. The data derive from a study of blood T cell repertoires in COVID-19. The J segment lost 8 bases and the V segment lost 0 bases, leaving 8 bases of the junction unmatched. The CDR3 is 15 residues long. The germline V gene has CDR1 LNHNV and CDR2 YYDKDF (reference sequence). The specimen sequenced was peripheral blood. The clonotype comes from a woman aged 55 to 70 who had recovered from COVID-19. The chain links TRBV15 to TRBJ1-2; 8 nucleotides agree with TRBD1. DNA for the CDR3: TGTGCCACCAGCAGAGATAAGGACAGGGCCGAAGGCTACACCTTC. It encodes CATSRDKDRAEGYTF.